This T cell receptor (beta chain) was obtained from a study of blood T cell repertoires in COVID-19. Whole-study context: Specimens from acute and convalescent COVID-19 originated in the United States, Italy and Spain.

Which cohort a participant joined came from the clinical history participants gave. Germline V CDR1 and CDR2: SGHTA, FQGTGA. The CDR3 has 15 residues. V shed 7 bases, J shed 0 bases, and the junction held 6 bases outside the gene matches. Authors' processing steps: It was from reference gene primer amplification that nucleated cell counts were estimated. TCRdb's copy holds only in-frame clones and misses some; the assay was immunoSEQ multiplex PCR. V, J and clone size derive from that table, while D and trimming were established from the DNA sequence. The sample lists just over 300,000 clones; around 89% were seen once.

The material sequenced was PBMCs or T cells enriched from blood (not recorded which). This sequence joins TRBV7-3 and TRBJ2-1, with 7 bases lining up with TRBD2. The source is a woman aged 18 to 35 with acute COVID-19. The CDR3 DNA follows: TGTGCCAGCACCTGGGCGGGAGCCTCCTACAATGAGCAGTTCTTC. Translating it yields CASTWAGASYNEQFF.